Below are 25 T cell receptor beta chains sequenced from a single sample in a study of T cell responses to AZD1222 COVID-19 vaccine. Here immunoSEQ multiplex PCR was the method, and the copy in TCRdb shows in-frame clones only, minus some. The data contain 140,000 or so clones, roughly 93% of them seen just once; the ten biggest clones take up approximately 12%. The sequencing here drew on peripheral blood, taken after recovery from COVID-19. The receptors derive from an adult who had recovered from COVID-19.

The DNA of the CDR3 is TGTGCCAGCTCACCTTCCATAGGTGGGACTGAAGCTTTCTTT. It specifies CASSPSIGGTEAFF. The chain joins TRBV18 to TRBJ1-1; D is unresolved. This CDR3 contains 14 residues. Looked up from germline, CDR1 is KGHSH and CDR2 is LQKENI. Trimming took 3 bases from V and 5 from J, leaving 13 bases between them.

The chain couples TRBV9 to TRBJ2-7; 7 positions agree with TRBD1. CDR3 length equals 15 residues. Trimming cost V 0 bases and J 3 bases; bases outside gene matches: 6. CDR1 is SGDLS and CDR2 is YYNGEE in the germline V gene. The CDR3 here is CASSVGGTDIYEQYF. CDR3 in DNA: TGTGCCAGCAGCGTAGGAGGGACAGATATCTACGAGCAGTACTTC.

J is TRBJ2-3 and V is TRBV12-3 or TRBV12-4; D ambiguous. V was pared by 5 bases and J by 2 bases, with 5 bases between. The CDR3 consists of 12 residues. CDR3 residues: CASSLITDTQYF. The CDR3, as DNA: TGTGCCAGCAGTCTAATCACAGATACGCAGTATTTT.

The chain combines TRBV7-9 with TRBJ2-7, with TRBD1 as a possible D gene (6 bases). Looked up from germline, CDR1 is SEHNR and CDR2 is FQNEAQ (reference sequence). There are 16 residues in the CDR3. V lost 1 base to trimming and J lost 7 bases, with 20 bases between them. CDR3 region: CASSLGSGTSLGEQYF. The CDR3 DNA sequence: TGTGCCAGCAGCTTAGGTTCCGGGACATCCTTGGGGGAGCAGTACTTC.

This clone was recorded once. The rearrangement uses TRBV6-5 and TRBJ1-4; D is unclear. This CDR3 has 15 amino acids. CDR1 and CDR2 from the germline V gene are MNHEY and SVGAGI. Trimming cost V 6 bases and J 8 bases, with 19 bases left between them. The CDR3 DNA reads TGTGCCAGCAGCCAAGTATGGGGTGGCGGCGAAAAACTGTTTTTT. It specifies CASSQVWGGGEKLFF.

About this clone: Distinct nucleotide sequences in the sample also encode this CDR3. The V gene is TRBV7-3, the J gene TRBJ2-1; no clear D gene. V was pared by 5 bases and J by 0 bases, with 11 bases between. This CDR3 has 15 amino acids. Germline V lookup: CDR1 SGHTA, CDR2 FQGTGA. The CDR3 here is CASSLSVFSYNEQFF. CDR3 nucleotide sequence: TGTGCCAGCAGCCTGTCGGTCTTCTCCTACAATGAGCAGTTCTTC.

The table lists this clone with a count of one. The chain uses TRBV12-3 or TRBV12-4 and TRBJ2-5; D is perhaps TRBD1 (6 bases). V was cut by 4 bases and J by 2 bases, with 8 bases left in between. This CDR3 has 13 amino acids. CDR3 region: CASSWGLQETQYF. In nucleotides, the CDR3 is TGTGCCAGCAGTTGGGGGCTACAAGAGACCCAGTACTTC.

Regarding this clone: The junction differs from germline at one of its ends, possibly a read error. At the DNA level, this CDR3 is encoded by other sequences in the same sample as well. This sequence joins TRBV12-3 or TRBV12-4 and TRBJ2-5; D possibly corresponds to TRBD2 (5 bases). CDR3 length: 13 residues. The CDR3 DNA is TGTGCCAGCAGCCCCCAGGTGGGAGAGACTCAGTACTTC. Encoded protein: CASSPQVGETQYF.

The gene calls are TRBV7-9 and TRBJ2-7, with D uncertain. V lost 6 bases, J lost 0 bases, and 6 bases lay in between. This CDR3 has 12 amino acids. Per the germline V gene, CDR1 is SEHNR and CDR2 is FQNEAQ (reference sequence). The chain's CDR3 is CASSGDSYEQYF. The CDR3 DNA sequence: TGTGCCAGCAGTGGAGACTCCTACGAGCAGTACTTC.

The chain employs TRBV19 and TRBJ1-5; D perhaps matches TRBD1 (5 bases). Germline CDR1 LNHDA, CDR2 SQIVND (reference sequence). V lost 3 bases, J lost 7 bases, and 16 bases lay in between. CDR3 length equals 15 residues. The CDR3 coding sequence is TGTGCCAGTAGTATTGTCGGGGACGAGCAACAGCCCCAGCATTTT. Amino acid sequence: CASSIVGDEQQPQHF.

The rearrangement links TRBV19 to TRBJ1-2, with 8 bases fitting TRBD1. J was trimmed by 5 bases and V by 8 bases; bases with no gene match: 16. The germline V gene encodes CDR1 LNHDA and CDR2 SQIVND (reference sequence). The CDR3 contains 16 residues. DNA of the CDR3: TGTGCCAGTTGCCCGGTACGGACAGGGTTTATGTATGGCTACACCTTC. It specifies CASCPVRTGFMYGYTF.

J is TRBJ2-5 and V is TRBV3-1 (or the pseudogene TRBV3-2); maybe TRBD2 (5 bases). The CDR3 length is 17 residues. The V gene's germline CDR1 is LGHDT and CDR2 YNNKEL (reference sequence). Trimming removed 0 bases at V and 8 bases at J, with 22 bases between. The DNA for the CDR3 is TGTGCCAGCAGCCAAGATAAAGGAGGACCCCGTGATGTTACCCAGTACTTC. This encodes CASSQDKGGPRDVTQYF.

The V and J genes are TRBV7-9 and TRBJ1-2; 7 bases match TRBD1. With V trimmed by 2 bases and J by 8 bases, 14 bases remained unmatched. The CDR3 is 16 residues long. The germline V gene has CDR1 SEHNR and CDR2 FQNEAQ (reference sequence). The CDR3 DNA follows: TGTGCCAGCAGCTTAAGGACAGGTTGGGGTTCGGGAGGCTACACCTTC. Protein sequence: CASSLRTGWGSGGYTF.

The V call is TRBV30, the J call TRBJ2-3; D remains ambiguous. Germline CDR1 and CDR2: GTSNPN and SVGIG (reference sequence). Trimming took off 0 bases at V and 4 bases at J, with 2 bases between the two ends. CDR3 length: 11 amino acids. The CDR3 protein is CAWSVSDTQYF. The CDR3 DNA follows: TGTGCCTGGAGTGTTTCAGATACGCAGTATTTT.

The sample holds one count of this clone. The V and J genes are TRBV7-2 and TRBJ2-5, with 7 bases lining up with TRBD1. The junction had 6 bases not matched to a gene; V was cut back by 6 bases and J by 2 bases. There are 14 residues in the CDR3. Per germline, CDR1 SGHTA and CDR2 FQGNSA. The CDR3 region has the DNA TGTGCCAGCAGTCCAGGACAGGCACAAGAGACCCAGTACTTC. This translates into CASSPGQAQETQYF.

This chain connects TRBV18 to TRBJ2-2; 9 bases map to TRBD1. CDR1 and CDR2 from the germline V gene are KGHSH and LQKENI. CDR3 length equals 16 residues. V trimming: 5 bases; J trimming: 2 bases; junction bases outside the gene matches: 6. CDR3 nucleotide sequence: TGTGCCAGCTCAACAGGGACAGGGATAAACACCGGGGAGCTGTTTTTT. This encodes CASSTGTGINTGELFF.

The rearrangement joins TRBV5-3 to TRBJ2-7; D could derive from TRBD1 or TRBD2 (5 bases each). TRBV5-3 is an ORF for which the function is uncertain. Trimming stripped 0 bases from V and 7 bases from J, with 17 bases between. The CDR3 extends over 15 amino acids. CDR3 sequence reads: CARSLGGPAVLEQYF. DNA of the CDR3: TGTGCCAGAAGCTTGGGGGGACCCGCGGTGTTGGAGCAGTACTTC.

The chain joins TRBV28 to TRBJ1-4, with 11 bases matching TRBD1. The length of the CDR3 is 18 residues. CDR1 and CDR2 (germline): MDHEN, SYDVKM. Unmatched junction bases numbered 11, after V lost 3 bases and J lost 5 bases. This CDR3 reads CASSLDRGRHGWNEKLFF. In nucleotides, the CDR3 is TGTGCCAGCAGTTTGGACAGGGGGCGCCACGGGTGGAATGAAAAACTGTTTTTT.

This clone was seen only once. The rearrangement joins TRBV7-6 to TRBJ2-6, with D possibly TRBD1 on 5 matching bases. The V and J ends lost 4 bases and 4 bases respectively, with 14 bases between them. CDR1 and CDR2 from the germline V gene are SGHVS and FNYEAQ. There are 16 residues in the CDR3. CDR3 nucleotides: TGTGCCAGCAGCTCTACAACAGGAGCAGGGGCCAACGTCCTGACTTTC. It encodes CASSSTTGAGANVLTF.

The chain carries TRBV10-1 and TRBJ1-1; D gene unclear. Germline V gives CDR1 WNHNN, CDR2 SYGVQD (reference sequence). CDR3 length: 14 amino acids. The ends were cut back, 0 bases at V and 0 bases at J, with 5 bases in the middle. This chain's CDR3 is CASSESLLNTEAFF. Here the CDR3 DNA reads TGCGCCAGCAGTGAGTCTTTGTTGAACACTGAAGCTTTCTTT.

This chain joins TRBV5-1 and TRBJ2-7; D gene unclear. V lost 4 bases to trimming and J lost 2 bases, with 10 bases between them. This CDR3 is built from 13 residues. Germline loops: CDR1 SGHRS, CDR2 YFSETQ. The CDR3 DNA follows: TGCGCCAGCAGCCCCTCTGCCACCTACGAGCAGTACTTC. It translates to CASSPSATYEQYF. The whole variable domain, remainder taken from reference TRBV5-1 and TRBJ2-7, is KAGVTQTPRYLIKTRGQQVTLSCSPISGHRSVSWYQQTPGQGLQFLFEYFSETQRNKGNFPGRFSGRQFSNSRSEMNVSTLELGDSALYLCASSPSATYEQYFGPGTRLTVT.

The chain couples TRBV14 to TRBJ1-1, with D possibly TRBD1 on 6 matching bases. There are 15 residues in the CDR3. Germline CDR1 SGHDN, CDR2 FVKESK. Trimming took 2 bases from V and 0 from J, leaving 10 bases between them. CDR3: CASSQLGDMNTEAFF. Here the CDR3 DNA reads TGTGCCAGCAGCCAACTTGGGGACATGAACACTGAAGCTTTCTTT.

This chain joins TRBV27 and TRBJ1-2; D is unclear. This CDR3 is 14 amino acids long. Deletions cut 3 bases from V and 4 bases from J, with 12 bases between. CDR1 MNHEY and CDR2 SMNVEV come from the germline V gene (reference sequence). This CDR3 is CASSFFGVGYGYTF. CDR3 DNA: TGTGCCAGCAGTTTTTTCGGGGTGGGCTATGGCTACACCTTC.

This clone was picked up one time. This chain uses TRBV4-1 with TRBJ2-2, with 9 nucleotides matching TRBD1. Per the germline V gene, CDR1 is MGHRA and CDR2 is YSYEKL. Trimming removed 1 base from V and 3 bases from J; junction bases left unmatched: 12. This CDR3 is built from 19 residues. The CDR3 loop reads CASSQVSRTGVADTGELFF. As DNA, the CDR3 is TGCGCCAGCAGCCAAGTCTCACGGACAGGGGTCGCGGACACCGGGGAGCTGTTTTTT.

The CDR3 here is CASSVAGERGGELFF. The CDR3 coding sequence is TGTGCCAGCAGCGTCGCAGGGGAAAGGGGAGGGGAGCTGTTTTTT. The chain employs TRBV9 and TRBJ2-2, with D maybe TRBD1 (6 bases). CDR1 is SGDLS, CDR2 YYNGEE, per germline. The CDR3 has 15 residues. Trimming stripped 2 bases from V and 8 bases from J, with 16 bases between.